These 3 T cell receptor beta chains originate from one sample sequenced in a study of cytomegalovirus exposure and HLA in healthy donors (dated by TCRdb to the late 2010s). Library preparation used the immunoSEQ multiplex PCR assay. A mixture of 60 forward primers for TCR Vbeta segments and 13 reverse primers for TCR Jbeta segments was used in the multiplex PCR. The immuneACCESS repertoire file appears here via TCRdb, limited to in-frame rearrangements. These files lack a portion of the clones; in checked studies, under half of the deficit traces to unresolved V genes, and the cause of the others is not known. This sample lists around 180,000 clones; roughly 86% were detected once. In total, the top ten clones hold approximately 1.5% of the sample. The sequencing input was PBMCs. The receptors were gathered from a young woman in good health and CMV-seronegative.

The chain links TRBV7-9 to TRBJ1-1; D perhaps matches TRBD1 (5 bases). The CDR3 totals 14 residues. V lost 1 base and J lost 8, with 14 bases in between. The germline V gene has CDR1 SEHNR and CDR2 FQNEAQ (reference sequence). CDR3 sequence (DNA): TGTGCCAGCAGCTTAGTTGGGGGGGATGCCGAAGCTTTCTTT. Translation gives CASSLVGGDAEAFF.

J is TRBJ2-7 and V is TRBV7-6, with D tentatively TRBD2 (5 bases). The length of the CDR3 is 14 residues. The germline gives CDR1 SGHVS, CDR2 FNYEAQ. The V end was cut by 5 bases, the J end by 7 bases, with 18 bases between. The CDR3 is CASSPVVGKLEQYF. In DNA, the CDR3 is TGTGCCAGCAGCCCCGTAGTCGGGAAGCTGGAGCAGTACTTC.

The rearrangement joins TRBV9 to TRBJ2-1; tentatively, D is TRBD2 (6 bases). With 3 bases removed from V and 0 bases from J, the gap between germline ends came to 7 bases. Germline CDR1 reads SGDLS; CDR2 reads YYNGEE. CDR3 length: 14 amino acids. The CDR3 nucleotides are TGTGCCAGCAGCGAGACTAGCTCCTACAATGAGCAGTTCTTC. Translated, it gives CASSETSSYNEQFF.